The rows below give T cell receptor beta chains drawn from one sample of a study of blood T cell repertoires in COVID-19. Clones were read by immunoSEQ multiplex PCR, and TCRdb kept only the in-frame ones, dropping some. Here the sample spans about 140,000 clones, roughly four fifths being singletons. The sample taken for sequencing was peripheral blood. These receptors were taken from a woman aged 60-70 years with acute or convalescent COVID-19. Both conserved end residues are part of each CDR3. A D gene is named only where the DNA matches it firmly. Not all rows give a size; the values are once, few, many and, for expanded clones, a class.

clone_size: few
j_call: TRBJ2-1
d_call: NA
cdr3_length: 15
v_call: TRBV24-1
cdr3_aa: CATSDLQGSGNEQFF
cdr3_nt: TGTGCCACCAGTGATTTGCAGGGATCAGGCAATGAGCAGTTCTTC

clone_size: NA
j_call: TRBJ2-1
d_call: TRBD2
cdr3_length: 14
v_call: TRBV5-1
cdr3_aa: CASSLGGRSDEQFF
cdr3_nt: TGCGCCAGCAGCTTGGGCGGGAGAAGTGATGAGCAGTTCTTC

clone_size: NA
j_call: TRBJ2-1
d_call: TRBD1
cdr3_length: 17
v_call: TRBV7-9
cdr3_aa: CASSGQQGLFKYNEQFF
cdr3_nt: TGTGCCAGCAGCGGGCAACAGGGGTTGTTCAAATACAATGAGCAGTTCTTC

clone_size: NA
j_call: TRBJ2-7
d_call: NA
cdr3_length: 23
v_call: TRBV5-1
cdr3_aa: CASSLFRDRVRGAGTRNPHEQYF
cdr3_nt: TGCGCCAGCAGCCTATTCCGGGACAGAGTACGAGGAGCCGGGACTCGAAATCCCCACGAGCAGTACTTC

clone_size: NA
j_call: TRBJ1-2
d_call: TRBD1
cdr3_length: 15
v_call: TRBV19
cdr3_aa: CASSMETGTNYGYTF
cdr3_nt: TGTGCCAGTAGTATGGAGACAGGGACGAACTATGGCTACACCTTC

clone_size: NA
j_call: TRBJ1-2
d_call: NA
cdr3_length: 17
v_call: TRBV4-1
cdr3_aa: CASSQDMGPRDTYGYTF
cdr3_nt: TGCGCCAGCAGCCAAGATATGGGTCCCCGGGACACCTATGGCTACACCTTC

clone_size: NA
j_call: TRBJ2-2
d_call: TRBD2
cdr3_length: 18
v_call: TRBV11-3
cdr3_aa: CASSFRASGRENTGELFF
cdr3_nt: TGTGCCAGCAGCTTTCGGGCTAGCGGGAGAGAGAACACCGGGGAGCTGTTTTTT

clone_size: NA
j_call: TRBJ2-7
d_call: NA
cdr3_length: 14
v_call: TRBV27
cdr3_aa: CASSFGDSTYEQYF
cdr3_nt: TGTGCCAGCAGTTTCGGGGACTCTACCTACGAGCAGTACTTC

clone_size: NA
j_call: TRBJ1-2
d_call: TRBD1
cdr3_length: 16
v_call: TRBV4-3
cdr3_aa: CASSPGQGPRGDGYTF
cdr3_nt: TGCGCCAGCAGCCCAGGACAGGGGCCAAGGGGTGATGGCTACACCTTC

clone_size: NA
j_call: TRBJ2-1
d_call: TRBD1
cdr3_length: 13
v_call: TRBV19
cdr3_aa: CATLRQGNNEQFF
cdr3_nt: TGTGCCACTCTTCGACAGGGTAACAATGAGCAGTTCTTC

clone_size: NA
j_call: TRBJ2-1
d_call: TRBD2
cdr3_length: 15
v_call: TRBV27
cdr3_aa: CASRIVAGGGNEQFF
cdr3_nt: TGTGCCAGCAGGATCGTAGCGGGAGGCGGCAATGAGCAGTTCTTC

clone_size: NA
j_call: TRBJ2-2
d_call: TRBD2
cdr3_length: 15
v_call: TRBV5-1
cdr3_aa: CASSLSSGSPGELFF
cdr3_nt: TGCGCCAGCAGCTTGAGTAGCGGGAGCCCCGGGGAGCTGTTTTTT

clone_size: NA
j_call: TRBJ2-2
d_call: TRBD2
cdr3_length: 12
v_call: TRBV29-1
cdr3_aa: CTGGGRTGELFF
cdr3_nt: TGCACCGGGGGGGGGCGCACCGGGGAGCTGTTTTTT

clone_size: NA
j_call: TRBJ1-2
d_call: NA
cdr3_length: 16
v_call: TRBV7-2
cdr3_aa: CASSLRGGTVRDSYTF
cdr3_nt: TGTGCCAGCAGCCTCCGAGGAGGGACGGTTAGAGATAGCTACACCTTC

clone_size: NA
j_call: TRBJ2-4
d_call: NA
cdr3_length: 14
v_call: TRBV5-8
cdr3_aa: CASSLGGEINIQYF
cdr3_nt: TGTGCCAGCAGCTTGGGGGGGGAGATAAACATTCAGTACTTC

clone_size: NA
j_call: TRBJ2-4
d_call: TRBD2
cdr3_length: 16
v_call: TRBV11-2
cdr3_aa: CASSLRTSGSGGIQYF
cdr3_nt: TGTGCCAGCAGCCTAAGGACTAGCGGGAGCGGGGGCATTCAGTACTTC

clone_size: NA
j_call: TRBJ2-2
d_call: TRBD2
cdr3_length: 15
v_call: TRBV9
cdr3_aa: CASSVASGRTGELFF
cdr3_nt: TGTGCCAGCAGCGTAGCTAGCGGGAGAACCGGGGAGCTGTTTTTT

clone_size: few
j_call: TRBJ1-2
d_call: NA
cdr3_length: 13
v_call: TRBV6-5
cdr3_aa: CASIRRGMGGYTF
cdr3_nt: TGTGCCAGCATTCGGCGGGGGATGGGTGGCTACACCTTC

clone_size: NA
j_call: TRBJ2-5
d_call: TRBD2
cdr3_length: 18
v_call: TRBV6-2/TRBV6-3
cdr3_aa: CASSPGTSGRAGKETQYF
cdr3_nt: TGTGCCAGCAGCCCAGGGACTAGCGGGAGGGCGGGGAAAGAGACCCAGTACTTC

clone_size: NA
j_call: TRBJ2-7
d_call: TRBD2
cdr3_length: 15
v_call: TRBV19
cdr3_aa: CASSIGTSGPYEQYF
cdr3_nt: TGTGCCAGTAGTATTGGGACTAGCGGCCCCTACGAGCAGTACTTC

clone_size: NA
j_call: TRBJ1-3
d_call: NA
cdr3_length: 15
v_call: TRBV19
cdr3_aa: CASSMWPASGNTIYF
cdr3_nt: TGTGCCAGTAGTATGTGGCCTGCCTCTGGAAACACCATATATTTT

clone_size: NA
j_call: TRBJ2-5
d_call: NA
cdr3_length: 13
v_call: TRBV7-9
cdr3_aa: CASSLDFLETQYF
cdr3_nt: TGTGCCAGCAGCTTGGACTTCTTGGAGACCCAGTACTTC

clone_size: few
j_call: TRBJ1-2
d_call: NA
cdr3_length: 19
v_call: TRBV2
cdr3_aa: CASSSQGVAGPSSNYGYTF
cdr3_nt: TGTGCCAGCAGCTCTCAAGGGGTGGCAGGGCCCTCATCTAACTATGGCTACACCTTC

clone_size: NA
j_call: TRBJ2-1
d_call: NA
cdr3_length: 17
v_call: TRBV7-9
cdr3_aa: CASSLDGWGRSYNEQFF
cdr3_nt: TGTGCCAGCAGCTTAGATGGTTGGGGGCGCTCCTACAATGAGCAGTTCTTC

clone_size: NA
j_call: TRBJ1-1
d_call: TRBD1
cdr3_length: 14
v_call: TRBV27
cdr3_aa: CASSRGQGATEAFF
cdr3_nt: TGTGCCAGCAGCCGCGGACAGGGTGCCACTGAAGCTTTCTTT

clone_size: NA
j_call: TRBJ2-7
d_call: NA
cdr3_length: 12
v_call: TRBV12-3/TRBV12-4
cdr3_aa: CASGRTAYEQYF
cdr3_nt: TGTGCCAGCGGTAGGACAGCCTACGAGCAGTACTTC

clone_size: NA
j_call: TRBJ2-3
d_call: NA
cdr3_length: 15
v_call: TRBV5-4
cdr3_aa: CASSLGTLGGDTQYF
cdr3_nt: TGTGCCAGCAGCCTCGGGACTCTCGGAGGGGATACGCAGTATTTT

clone_size: many
j_call: TRBJ2-1
d_call: TRBD1
cdr3_length: 16
v_call: TRBV7-2
cdr3_aa: CASSSERDRYSNEQFF
cdr3_nt: TGTGCCAGCAGCTCCGAACGGGACAGGTATTCCAATGAGCAGTTCTTC

clone_size: once
j_call: TRBJ2-3
d_call: NA
cdr3_length: 16
v_call: TRBV7-3
cdr3_aa: CASSFGGRVGTDTQYF
cdr3_nt: TGTGCCAGCAGCTTTGGGGGCAGGGTAGGCACAGATACGCAGTATTTT

clone_size: NA
j_call: TRBJ1-3
d_call: NA
cdr3_length: 13
v_call: TRBV28
cdr3_aa: CASSLQGPNTIYF
cdr3_nt: TGTGCCAGCAGCTTACAGGGTCCAAACACCATATATTTT

clone_size: NA
j_call: TRBJ2-3
d_call: NA
cdr3_length: 15
v_call: TRBV10-1
cdr3_aa: CASSDPGTGTDTQYF
cdr3_nt: TGCGCCAGCAGTGATCCCGGGACTGGCACAGATACGCAGTATTTT

clone_size: NA
j_call: TRBJ2-4
d_call: NA
cdr3_length: 15
v_call: TRBV5-6
cdr3_aa: CASSNSGLAKNIQYF
cdr3_nt: TGTGCCAGCAGCAACTCGGGACTAGCCAAAAACATTCAGTACTTC

clone_size: NA
j_call: TRBJ2-7
d_call: TRBD1
cdr3_length: 15
v_call: TRBV5-6
cdr3_aa: CASSLDRTGVDEQYF
cdr3_nt: TGTGCCAGCAGCCTAGACCGGACAGGGGTCGACGAGCAGTACTTC

clone_size: NA
j_call: TRBJ2-2
d_call: TRBD2
cdr3_length: 17
v_call: TRBV9
cdr3_aa: CASSAKRGPVNTGELFF
cdr3_nt: TGTGCCAGCAGCGCTAAGCGGGGCCCTGTTAACACCGGGGAGCTGTTTTTT

clone_size: NA
j_call: TRBJ1-2
d_call: TRBD1
cdr3_length: 12
v_call: TRBV30
cdr3_aa: CGMTGLNYGYTF
cdr3_nt: TGTGGCATGACAGGGCTTAACTATGGCTACACCTTC

clone_size: NA
j_call: TRBJ2-7
d_call: NA
cdr3_length: 14
v_call: TRBV7-8
cdr3_aa: CASSFSGKTYEQYF
cdr3_nt: TGTGCCAGCAGCTTTTCAGGGAAAACCTACGAGCAGTACTTC

clone_size: NA
j_call: TRBJ1-3
d_call: NA
cdr3_length: 15
v_call: TRBV2
cdr3_aa: CASSVIRGFGNTIYF
cdr3_nt: TGTGCCAGCAGTGTCATCAGGGGCTTTGGAAACACCATATATTTT

clone_size: NA
j_call: TRBJ2-5
d_call: NA
cdr3_length: 13
v_call: TRBV27
cdr3_aa: CASSPIEVETQYF
cdr3_nt: TGTGCCAGCAGCCCCATCGAGGTGGAGACCCAGTACTTC

clone_size: NA
j_call: TRBJ2-6
d_call: TRBD2
cdr3_length: 18
v_call: TRBV19
cdr3_aa: CASSVSGRGRAGANVLTF
cdr3_nt: TGTGCCAGTAGTGTTAGCGGGAGGGGTCGAGCTGGGGCCAACGTCCTGACTTTC

clone_size: NA
j_call: TRBJ2-5
d_call: NA
cdr3_length: 13
v_call: TRBV7-2
cdr3_aa: CASSFNQGETQYF
cdr3_nt: TGTGCCAGCAGCTTCAATCAGGGAGAGACCCAGTACTTC

clone_size: once
j_call: TRBJ2-1
d_call: NA
cdr3_length: 14
v_call: TRBV6-5
cdr3_aa: CASSHRDSYNEQFF
cdr3_nt: TGTGCCAGCAGTCACAGGGACTCCTACAATGAGCAGTTCTTC

clone_size: NA
j_call: TRBJ2-3
d_call: TRBD2
cdr3_length: 17
v_call: TRBV10-3
cdr3_aa: CAISESRASGVTDTQYF
cdr3_nt: TGTGCCATCAGTGAGTCGAGGGCTAGCGGCGTCACAGATACGCAGTATTTT

clone_size: NA
j_call: TRBJ2-7
d_call: TRBD1
cdr3_length: 14
v_call: TRBV5-1
cdr3_aa: CASSLQGASYEQYF
cdr3_nt: TGCGCCAGCAGCTTGCAGGGGGCGTCCTACGAGCAGTACTTC

clone_size: NA
j_call: TRBJ2-7
d_call: NA
cdr3_length: 14
v_call: TRBV29-1
cdr3_aa: CSVEDLEGAVEQYF
cdr3_nt: TGCAGCGTTGAAGATTTGGAGGGGGCGGTCGAGCAGTACTTC